This T cell receptor (beta chain) is drawn from a study of blood T cell repertoires in COVID-19. About the study: Italy, Spain and the United States were the sources of the convalescent and acute COVID-19 samples. Nucleic acid was either cDNA or gDNA, and it came from T cells, B-cell-depleted T cells, or PBMCs.

Authors' data handling: Amplifying reference gene primers gave estimates of nucleated cell counts. Profiling relied on immunoSEQ multiplex PCR, and the TCRdb table lists in-frame clones only, not all of them. V and J calls and clone size follow that table, whereas D and trimming were derived from the DNA. The table has around 30,000 clones, more than 60% seen once. This clone was picked up a small number of times. The CDR3 has 15 residues. Trimming left V 6 bases short and J 2 bases short, with 17 bases between. CDR1 is MNHEY and CDR2 is SMNVEV in the germline V gene (reference sequence). The sample consisted of peripheral blood. The sequence came from a woman aged 70 to 79 with active or convalescent COVID-19. The chain is built from TRBV27 and TRBJ2-7; a weak D match, TRBD1 (5 bases). CDR3: CASRLTFDSTYEQYF. The CDR3 nucleotides are TGTGCCAGCAGATTAACCTTTGACAGCACCTACGAGCAGTACTTC.